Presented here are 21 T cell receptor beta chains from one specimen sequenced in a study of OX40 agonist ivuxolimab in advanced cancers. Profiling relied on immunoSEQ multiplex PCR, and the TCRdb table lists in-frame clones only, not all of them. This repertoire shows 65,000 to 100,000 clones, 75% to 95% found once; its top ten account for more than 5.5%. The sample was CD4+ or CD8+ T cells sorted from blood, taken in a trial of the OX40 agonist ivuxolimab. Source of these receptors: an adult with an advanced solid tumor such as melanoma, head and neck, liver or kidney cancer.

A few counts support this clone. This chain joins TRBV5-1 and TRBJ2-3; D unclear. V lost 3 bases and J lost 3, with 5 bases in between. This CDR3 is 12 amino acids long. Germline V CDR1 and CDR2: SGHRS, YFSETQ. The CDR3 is CASSSFTDTQYF. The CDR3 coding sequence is TGCGCCAGCAGCTCTTTTACAGATACGCAGTATTTT.

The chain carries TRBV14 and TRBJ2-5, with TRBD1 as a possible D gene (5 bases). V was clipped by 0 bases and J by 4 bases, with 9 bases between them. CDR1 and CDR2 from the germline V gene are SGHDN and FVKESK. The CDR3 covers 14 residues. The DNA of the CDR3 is TGTGCCAGCAGCCAAGAAGCAGGGTTAGAGACCCAGTACTTC. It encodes CASSQEAGLETQYF.

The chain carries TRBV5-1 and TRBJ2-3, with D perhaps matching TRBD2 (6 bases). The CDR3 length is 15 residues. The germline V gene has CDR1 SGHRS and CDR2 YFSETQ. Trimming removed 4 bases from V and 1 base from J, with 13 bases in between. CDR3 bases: TGCGCCAGCAGCCGGGGGTCTGGAGGCACAGATACGCAGTATTTT. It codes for CASSRGSGGTDTQYF.

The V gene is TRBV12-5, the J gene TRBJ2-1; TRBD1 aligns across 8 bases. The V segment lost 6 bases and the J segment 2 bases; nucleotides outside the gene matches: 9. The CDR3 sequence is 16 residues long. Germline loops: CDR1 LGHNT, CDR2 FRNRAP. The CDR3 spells CASGQRTGSAYNEQFF. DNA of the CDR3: TGTGCTAGTGGCCAACGGACAGGGAGCGCCTACAATGAGCAGTTCTTC. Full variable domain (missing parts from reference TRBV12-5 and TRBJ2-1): DARVTQTPRHKVTEMGQEVTMRCQPILGHNTVFWYRQTMMQGLELLAYFRNRAPLDDSGMPKDRFSAEMPDATLATLKIQPSEPRDSAVYFCASGQRTGSAYNEQFFGPGTRLTVL.

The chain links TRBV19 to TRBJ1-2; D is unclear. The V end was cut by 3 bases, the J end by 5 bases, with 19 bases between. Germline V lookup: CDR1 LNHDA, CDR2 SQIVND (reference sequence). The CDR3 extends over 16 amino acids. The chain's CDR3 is CASSIRREVPLYGYTF. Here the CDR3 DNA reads TGTGCCAGTAGTATTCGGCGGGAGGTTCCCCTATATGGCTACACCTTC.

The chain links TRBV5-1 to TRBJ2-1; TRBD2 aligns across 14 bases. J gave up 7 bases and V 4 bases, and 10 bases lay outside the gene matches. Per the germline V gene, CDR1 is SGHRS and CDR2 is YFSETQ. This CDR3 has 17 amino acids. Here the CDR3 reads CASSTGTSGSPLNEQFF. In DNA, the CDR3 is TGCGCCAGCAGCACCGGGACTAGCGGGAGTCCCCTTAATGAGCAGTTCTTC. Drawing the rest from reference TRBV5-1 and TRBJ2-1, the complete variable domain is KAGVTQTPRYLIKTRGQQVTLSCSPISGHRSVSWYQQTPGQGLQFLFEYFSETQRNKGNFPGRFSGRQFSNSRSEMNVSTLELGDSALYLCASSTGTSGSPLNEQFFGPGTRLTVL.

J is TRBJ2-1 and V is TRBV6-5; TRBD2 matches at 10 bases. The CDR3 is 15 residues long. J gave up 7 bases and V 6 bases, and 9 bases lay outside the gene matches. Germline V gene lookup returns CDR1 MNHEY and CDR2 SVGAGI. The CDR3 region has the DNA TGTGCCAGCAGCACGGGACTAGCGTCTAGGAATGAGCAGTTCTTC. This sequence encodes CASSTGLASRNEQFF.

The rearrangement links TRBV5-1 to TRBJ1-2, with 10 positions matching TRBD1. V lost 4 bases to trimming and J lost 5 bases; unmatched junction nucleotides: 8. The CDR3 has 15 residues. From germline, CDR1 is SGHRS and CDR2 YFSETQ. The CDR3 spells CASSLTGTGEYGYTF. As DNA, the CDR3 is TGCGCCAGCAGCCTAACCGGGACAGGGGAATATGGCTACACCTTC. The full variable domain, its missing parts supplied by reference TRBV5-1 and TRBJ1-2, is KAGVTQTPRYLIKTRGQQVTLSCSPISGHRSVSWYQQTPGQGLQFLFEYFSETQRNKGNFPGRFSGRQFSNSRSEMNVSTLELGDSALYLCASSLTGTGEYGYTFGSGTRLTVV.

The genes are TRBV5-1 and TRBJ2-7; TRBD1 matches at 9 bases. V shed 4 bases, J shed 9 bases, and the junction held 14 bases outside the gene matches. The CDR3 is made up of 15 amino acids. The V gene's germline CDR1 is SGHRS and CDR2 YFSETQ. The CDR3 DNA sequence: TGCGCCAGCAGCCCACAGGGGGCGGATAATACAGGGCAGTACTTC. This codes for CASSPQGADNTGQYF.

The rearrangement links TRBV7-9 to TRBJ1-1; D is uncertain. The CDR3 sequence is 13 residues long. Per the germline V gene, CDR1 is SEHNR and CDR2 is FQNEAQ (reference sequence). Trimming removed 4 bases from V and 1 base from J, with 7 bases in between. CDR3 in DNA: TGTGCCAGCAGCTCCAACCCGAACACTGAAGCTTTCTTT. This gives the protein CASSSNPNTEAFF. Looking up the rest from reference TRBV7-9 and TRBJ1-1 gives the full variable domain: DTGVSQNPRHKITKRGQNVTFRCDPISEHNRLYWYRQTLGQGPEFLTYFQNEAQLEKSRLLSDRFSAERPKGSFSTLEIQRTEQGDSAMYLCASSSNPNTEAFFGQGTRLTVV.

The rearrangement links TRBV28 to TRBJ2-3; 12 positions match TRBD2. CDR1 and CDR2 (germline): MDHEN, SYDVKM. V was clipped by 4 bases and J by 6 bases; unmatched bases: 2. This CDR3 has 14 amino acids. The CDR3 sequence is CASSSTSGSDTQYF. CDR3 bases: TGTGCCAGCAGTTCGACTAGCGGGAGTGATACGCAGTATTTT.

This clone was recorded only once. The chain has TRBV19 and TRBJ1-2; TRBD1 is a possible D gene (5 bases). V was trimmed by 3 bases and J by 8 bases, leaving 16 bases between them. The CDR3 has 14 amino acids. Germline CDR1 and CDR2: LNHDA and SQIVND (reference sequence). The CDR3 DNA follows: TGTGCCAGTAGTATGAACGGCCAGGGCCAGGGCTACACCTTC. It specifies CASSMNGQGQGYTF.

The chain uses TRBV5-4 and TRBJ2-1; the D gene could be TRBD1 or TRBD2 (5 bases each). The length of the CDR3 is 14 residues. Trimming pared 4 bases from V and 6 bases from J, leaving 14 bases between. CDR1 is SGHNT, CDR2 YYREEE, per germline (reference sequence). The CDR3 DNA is TGTGCCAGCAGCCCCCAGAGGGGTTTCAATGAGCAGTTCTTC. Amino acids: CASSPQRGFNEQFF.

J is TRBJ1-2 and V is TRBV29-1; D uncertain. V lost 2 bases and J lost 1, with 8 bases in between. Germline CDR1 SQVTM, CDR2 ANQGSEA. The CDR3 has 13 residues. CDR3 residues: CSVETGFNYGYTF. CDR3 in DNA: TGCAGCGTTGAAACCGGGTTTAACTATGGCTACACCTTC. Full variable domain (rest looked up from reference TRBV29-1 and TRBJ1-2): SAVISQKPSRDICQRGTSLTIQCQVDSQVTMMFWYRQQPGQSLTLIATANQGSEATYESGFVIDKFPISRPNLTFSTLTVSNMSPEDSSIYLCSVETGFNYGYTFGSGTRLTVV.

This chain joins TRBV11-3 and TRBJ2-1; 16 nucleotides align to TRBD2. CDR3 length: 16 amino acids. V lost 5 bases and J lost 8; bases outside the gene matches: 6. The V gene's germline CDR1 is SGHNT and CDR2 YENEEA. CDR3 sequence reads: CASSPGTSGRADEQFF. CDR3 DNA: TGTGCCAGCAGCCCCGGGACTAGCGGGAGGGCCGATGAGCAGTTCTTC.

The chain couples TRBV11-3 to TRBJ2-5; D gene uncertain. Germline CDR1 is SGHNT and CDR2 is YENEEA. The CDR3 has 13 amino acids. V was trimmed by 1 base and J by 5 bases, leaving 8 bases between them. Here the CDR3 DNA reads TGTGCCAGCAGCTTAGTAGTAACCGAGACCCAGTACTTC. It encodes CASSLVVTETQYF. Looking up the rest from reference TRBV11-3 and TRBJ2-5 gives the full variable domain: EAGVVQSPRYKIIEKKQPVAFWCNPISGHNTLYWYLQNLGQGPELLIRYENEEAVDDSQLPKDRFSAERLKGVDSTLKIQPAELGDSAVYLCASSLVVTETQYFGPGTRLLVL.

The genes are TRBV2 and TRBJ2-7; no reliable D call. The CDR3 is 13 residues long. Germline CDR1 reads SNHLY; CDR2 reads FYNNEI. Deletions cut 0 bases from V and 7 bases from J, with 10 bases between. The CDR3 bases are TGTGCCAGCAGTGAAGCGCTAGGTGGGGAGCAGTACTTC. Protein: CASSEALGGEQYF. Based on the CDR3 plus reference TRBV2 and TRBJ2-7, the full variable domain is EPEVTQTPSHQVTQMGQEVILRCVPISNHLYFYWYRQILGQKVEFLVSFYNNEISEKSEIFDDQFSVERPDGSNFTLKIRSTKLEDSAMYFCASSEALGGEQYFGPGTRLTVT.

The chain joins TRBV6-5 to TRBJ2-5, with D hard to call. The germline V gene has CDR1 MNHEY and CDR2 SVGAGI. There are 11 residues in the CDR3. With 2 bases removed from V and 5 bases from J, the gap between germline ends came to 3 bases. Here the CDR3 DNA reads TGTGCCAGCAGTTACGATGAGACCCAGTACTTC. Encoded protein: CASSYDETQYF.

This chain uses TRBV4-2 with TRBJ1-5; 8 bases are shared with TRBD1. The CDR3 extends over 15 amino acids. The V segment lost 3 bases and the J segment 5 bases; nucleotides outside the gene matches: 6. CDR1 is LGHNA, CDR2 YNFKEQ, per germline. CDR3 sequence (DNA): TGTGCCAGCAGCCACGGACAGGGCCGGGATCAGCCCCAGCATTTT. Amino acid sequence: CASSHGQGRDQPQHF.

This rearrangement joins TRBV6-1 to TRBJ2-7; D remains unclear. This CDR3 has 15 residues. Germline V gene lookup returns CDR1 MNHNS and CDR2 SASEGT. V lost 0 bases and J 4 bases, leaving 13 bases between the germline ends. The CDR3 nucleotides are TGTGCCAGCAGTGAAGCAGGTTCCGGGTATTACGAGCAGTACTTC. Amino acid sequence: CASSEAGSGYYEQYF.

The CDR3 DNA is TGTGCCAGCAGCTTCTCACAGGGAAGGGCTGAAGCTTTCTTT. Its protein product is CASSFSQGRAEAFF. The rearrangement uses TRBV7-9 and TRBJ1-1; tentatively, D is TRBD1 (6 bases). From germline, CDR1 is SEHNR and CDR2 FQNEAQ (reference sequence). The CDR3 has 14 amino acids. V shed 3 bases and J shed 6 bases, with 14 bases lying between them.